These 26 T cell receptor beta chains share one sample of origin, sequenced in a study of blood T cell repertoires in COVID-19. The data were produced by immunoSEQ multiplex PCR, yet TCRdb's version contains in-frame clones alone and is incomplete. This sample carries hundreds of thousands of clones, 70% to 90% of them seen once, and the ten largest clones take around a tenth. The sequenced material came from PBMCs or T cells enriched from blood (not recorded which). The receptors originated from a woman between 40 and 55 years old who had recovered from COVID-19.

The genes are TRBV9 and TRBJ1-6; 8 nucleotides line up with TRBD1. With 3 bases clipped from V and 6 bases from J, the junction kept 11 bases outside the gene matches. The CDR3 runs to 17 residues. Germline lookup yields CDR1 SGDLS and CDR2 YYNGEE. CDR3 amino acids: CASSAGQGRMGNSPLHF. CDR3 DNA sequence: TGTGCCAGCAGCGCAGGACAGGGCCGGATGGGTAATTCACCCCTCCACTTT.

The chain combines TRBV29-1 with TRBJ2-3; 10 bases are shared with TRBD2. The CDR3 length is 15 residues. V lost 6 bases and J lost 2; bases outside the gene matches: 8. Per germline, CDR1 SQVTM and CDR2 ANQGSEA. CDR3 protein: CSVPGLALITDTQYF. In DNA form, the CDR3 reads TGCAGCGTACCGGGACTAGCGTTAATCACAGATACGCAGTATTTT.

V and J are TRBV6-1 and TRBJ1-3, with TRBD1 matching 7 bases. The CDR3 covers 15 residues. Germline CDR1 reads MNHNS; CDR2 reads SASEGT. Trimming cost V 2 bases and J 2 bases; bases outside gene matches: 3. CDR3 sequence reads: CASSENRGTGNTIYF. In nucleotides, the CDR3 is TGTGCCAGCAGTGAAAACAGGGGAACTGGAAACACCATATATTTT.

A word on this clone: The same CDR3 arises from other DNA sequences in this sample as well. The chain carries TRBV7-2 and TRBJ1-2, with a possible D match to TRBD1 (6 bases). Germline CDR1 SGHTA, CDR2 FQGNSA. Trimming removed 1 base from V and 7 bases from J, with 10 bases in between. The CDR3 consists of 13 residues. The CDR3 sequence is CASSLGRGGGYTF. CDR3 nucleotide sequence: TGTGCCAGCAGCTTAGGCCGAGGGGGTGGCTACACCTTC.

The V call is TRBV28, the J call TRBJ1-1; TRBD1 agrees at 7 bases. The CDR3 contains 16 residues. In germline, CDR1 is MDHEN, CDR2 SYDVKM. J was trimmed by 3 bases and V by 5 bases; bases with no gene match: 12. Here the CDR3 reads CASSLPQGIGDTEAFF. The CDR3 region has the DNA TGTGCCAGCAGTCTCCCACAGGGGATTGGGGACACTGAAGCTTTCTTT.

The chain recombines TRBV2 with TRBJ1-2, with D perhaps matching TRBD1 (6 bases). Trimming removed 5 bases at V and 4 bases at J, with 17 bases between. The CDR3 runs 15 residues. CDR1 SNHLY and CDR2 FYNNEI come from the germline V gene. The CDR3 protein is CASSIVRDNPYGYTF. CDR3 nucleotides: TGTGCCAGCAGTATTGTCCGGGACAACCCCTATGGCTACACCTTC.

This rearrangement joins TRBV3-1 (or the pseudogene TRBV3-2) to TRBJ2-5; D might be TRBD2 (7 bases). The CDR3 runs 16 residues. Trimming left V 1 base short and J 4 bases short, with 16 bases between. CDR1 and CDR2 from the germline V gene are LGHDT and YNNKEL (reference sequence). The CDR3 is CASSQVRGAFGETQYF. CDR3 nucleotide sequence: TGTGCCAGCAGCCAAGTACGGGGGGCCTTTGGAGAGACCCAGTACTTC.

J is TRBJ2-1 and V is TRBV9, with 9 bases matching TRBD2. Germline-derived CDR1 and CDR2 are SGDLS and YYNGEE. CDR3 size: 13 residues. V shed 7 bases, J shed 9 bases, and the junction held 8 bases outside the gene matches. The CDR3 region has the DNA TGTGCCAGCGGGCGGGAGGGGAGAAGTGAGCAGTTCTTC. This encodes CASGREGRSEQFF.

The CDR3 sequence is CASSLSEGQPQHF. CDR3 nucleotides: TGTGCCAGCAGTTTATCAGAGGGTCAGCCCCAGCATTTT. This chain links TRBV12-3 or TRBV12-4 with TRBJ1-5; unclear D gene. This CDR3 contains 13 residues. Trimming pared 2 bases from V and 6 bases from J, leaving 8 bases between.

The chain links TRBV9 to TRBJ2-2, with 7 nucleotides matching TRBD1. Germline loops: CDR1 SGDLS, CDR2 YYNGEE. After removal of 4 bases from V and 1 base from J, the junction contained 7 bases not matched to a gene. The CDR3 extends over 16 amino acids. The CDR3: CASSTHHRGNTGELFF. CDR3 bases: TGTGCCAGCAGCACTCACCACAGGGGGAACACCGGGGAGCTGTTTTTT.

This clone has just one count. The genes are TRBV30 and TRBJ1-5, with 7 bases matching TRBD1. CDR3 length equals 13 residues. Trimming cost V 2 bases and J 7 bases; bases outside gene matches: 5. Germline values: CDR1 GTSNPN, CDR2 SVGIG (reference sequence). CDR3 amino acids: CAWSTGVEQPQHF. In DNA, the CDR3 is TGTGCCTGGAGTACAGGGGTAGAGCAGCCCCAGCATTTT.

V usage is TRBV19 and J usage is TRBJ2-1, with TRBD2 matching over 7 bases. J gave up 5 bases and V 5 bases, and 6 bases lay outside the gene matches. The CDR3 has 14 residues. From germline, CDR1 is LNHDA and CDR2 SQIVND (reference sequence). In DNA, the CDR3 is TGTGCCAGTAGTCCCCGGGACTATAACAATGAGCAGTTCTTC. It specifies CASSPRDYNNEQFF.

The chain joins TRBV21-1 to TRBJ2-7; the tabulated D call, TRBD1, remains unverified against the DNA. TRBV21-1 corresponds to a pseudogene. The length of the CDR3 is 14 residues. CDR3 region: CASSKSNSHYEQYF. For the CDR3, the DNA is TGTGCCAGCAGCAAATCGAACAGTCACTACGAGCAGTACTTC.

The chain recombines TRBV30 with TRBJ1-4; no clear D. Looked up from germline, CDR1 is GTSNPN and CDR2 is SVGIG (reference sequence). Trimming left V 4 bases short and J 3 bases short, with 9 bases between. The CDR3 extends over 13 amino acids. CDR3 bases: TGTGCCTGGACCTCAAGCCCTAATGAAAAACTGTTTTTT. Translating gives CAWTSSPNEKLFF.

The rearrangement links TRBV9 to TRBJ2-5; D gene ambiguous. Per germline, CDR1 SGDLS and CDR2 YYNGEE. CDR3 length equals 14 residues. V lost 2 bases and J 0 bases, leaving 8 bases between the germline ends. The CDR3 sequence: CASSVNSHQETQYF. The CDR3 DNA reads TGTGCCAGCAGCGTGAACTCCCACCAAGAGACCCAGTACTTC.

The chain employs TRBV11-3 and TRBJ2-3, with 12 bases identical to TRBD2. Germline values: CDR1 SGHNT, CDR2 YENEEA. The V gene end was trimmed by 5 bases and the J gene end by 2 bases; junction bases not matched to a gene: 5. The CDR3 has 16 amino acids. CDR3 protein: CASSELAGGLTDTQYF. DNA of the CDR3: TGTGCCAGCAGCGAACTAGCGGGGGGCCTCACAGATACGCAGTATTTT.

Only one count was recorded for this clone. The V gene is TRBV20-1, the J gene TRBJ2-1; no clear D gene. The ends were cut back, 4 bases at V and 9 bases at J, with 10 bases in the middle. The CDR3 loop spans 11 amino acids. The germline V gene has CDR1 DFQATT and CDR2 SNEGSKA (reference sequence). The CDR3, as DNA: TGCAGTGCTAATCGAGCCCTTGAGCAGTTCTTC. Translated: CSANRALEQFF.

This chain links TRBV4-2 with TRBJ2-7; D is uncertain. Germline V gives CDR1 LGHNA, CDR2 YNFKEQ. This CDR3 has 16 residues. V dropped 0 bases and J dropped 5 bases, with 17 bases sitting between them. Written as DNA, the CDR3 is TGTGCCAGCAGCCAAGATGAATCGGTCAGGTTCGACGAGCAGTACTTC. Protein product: CASSQDESVRFDEQYF.

V gene TRBV9 combines with J gene TRBJ2-7; D perhaps matches TRBD2 (6 bases). The CDR3 has 14 amino acids. V was trimmed by 0 bases and J by 0 bases, leaving 7 bases between them. Germline loops: CDR1 SGDLS, CDR2 YYNGEE. CDR3 in DNA: TGTGCCAGCAGCGTAGAGGGACTCTCCTACGAGCAGTACTTC. Translation: CASSVEGLSYEQYF.

The chain carries TRBV5-1 and TRBJ2-3, with D perhaps matching TRBD1 (5 bases). Trimming stripped 2 bases from V and 0 bases from J, with 16 bases between. The CDR3 contains 17 residues. Germline CDR1 and CDR2: SGHRS and YFSETQ. CDR3 nucleotide sequence: TGCGCCAGCAGCTTTAGGTGGCAGGGATTTAGCACAGATACGCAGTATTTT. Its protein product is CASSFRWQGFSTDTQYF. The whole variable domain, remainder taken from reference TRBV5-1 and TRBJ2-3, is KAGVTQTPRYLIKTRGQQVTLSCSPISGHRSVSWYQQTPGQGLQFLFEYFSETQRNKGNFPGRFSGRQFSNSRSEMNVSTLELGDSALYLCASSFRWQGFSTDTQYFGPGTRLTVL.

This clone occurred once. The gene calls are TRBV3-1 (or the pseudogene TRBV3-2) and TRBJ1-1, with a possible D match to TRBD1 (5 bases). This CDR3 spans 14 amino acids. Between the trimmed V and J ends, which lost 1 base and 6 bases, there was a span of 12 bases. The germline CDR1 and CDR2 sequences are LGHDT and YNNKEL (reference sequence). The CDR3 DNA reads as TGTGCCAGCAGCCAAGGGTCATCGGGGGCTGAAGCTTTCTTT. It is translated as CASSQGSSGAEAFF.

This clone was seen a single time. This sequence joins TRBV18 and TRBJ2-1; D unresolved. Trimming removed 3 bases from V and 5 bases from J, with 8 bases in between. The CDR3 consists of 13 residues. Germline V gene data show CDR1 as KGHSH and CDR2 as LQKENI. For the CDR3, the DNA is TGTGCCAGCTCACCGTGGGCTAACAATGAGCAGTTCTTC. Amino acids: CASSPWANNEQFF.

This chain links TRBV3-1 (or the pseudogene TRBV3-2) with TRBJ1-2; 7 nucleotides line up with TRBD1. The CDR3 extends over 13 amino acids. The V gene end was trimmed by 6 bases and the J gene end by 4 bases; junction bases not matched to a gene: 5. CDR1 is LGHDT, CDR2 YNNKEL, per germline (reference sequence). The CDR3 here is CASSQQGFYGYTF. In DNA, the CDR3 is TGTGCCAGCAGTCAACAGGGGTTCTATGGCTACACCTTC.

The rearrangement links TRBV7-6 to TRBJ2-5, with TRBD2 matching 8 bases. CDR3 length equals 15 residues. With V trimmed by 1 base and J by 5 bases, 6 bases remained unmatched. The germline V gene has CDR1 SGHVS and CDR2 FNYEAQ. CDR3 protein: CASSLGRLASETQYF. The CDR3 nucleotides are TGTGCCAGCAGCTTAGGGAGACTAGCGAGCGAGACCCAGTACTTC. Combining the CDR3 with reference TRBV7-6 and TRBJ2-5 gives the whole variable domain GAGVSQSPRYKVTKRGQDVALRCDPISGHVSLYWYRQALGQGPEFLTYFNYEAQQDKSGLPNDRFSAERPEGSISTLTIQRTEQRDSAMYRCASSLGRLASETQYFGPGTRLLVL.

The chain links TRBV4-3 to TRBJ1-4, with a weak D call TRBD1 (6 bases). The CDR3 is made up of 14 amino acids. Per germline, CDR1 LGHNA and CDR2 YSLEER. Trimming took 4 bases from V and 8 from J, leaving 14 bases between them. The CDR3 DNA reads as TGCGCCAGCAGCCTTAACAGGGTAGGAGAAAAACTGTTTTTT. Its protein product is CASSLNRVGEKLFF.

The chain recombines TRBV11-2 with TRBJ2-4, with TRBD1 matching over 9 bases. In germline, CDR1 is SGHAT, CDR2 FQNNGV. Trimming removed 5 bases from V and 0 bases from J; junction bases left unmatched: 14. CDR3 length: 19 residues. The DNA for the CDR3 is TGTGCCAGCAGCCCTAACGGACTCGGACAGGGGCTAGCCAAAAACATTCAGTACTTC. Residues: CASSPNGLGQGLAKNIQYF.